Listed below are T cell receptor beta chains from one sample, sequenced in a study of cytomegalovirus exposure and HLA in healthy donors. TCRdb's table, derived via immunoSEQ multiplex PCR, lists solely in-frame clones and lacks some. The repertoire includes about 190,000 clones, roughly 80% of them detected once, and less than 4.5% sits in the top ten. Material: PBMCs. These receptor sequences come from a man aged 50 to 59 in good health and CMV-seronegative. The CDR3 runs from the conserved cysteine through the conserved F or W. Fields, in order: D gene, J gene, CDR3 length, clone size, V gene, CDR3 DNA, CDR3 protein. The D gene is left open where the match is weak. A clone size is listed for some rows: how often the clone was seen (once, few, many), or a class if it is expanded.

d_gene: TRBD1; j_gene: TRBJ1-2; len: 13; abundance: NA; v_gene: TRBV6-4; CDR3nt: TGTGCCAGCAGTGTTGGACAGGGGGGATCCGTCTCCTTC; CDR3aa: CASSVGQGGSVSF
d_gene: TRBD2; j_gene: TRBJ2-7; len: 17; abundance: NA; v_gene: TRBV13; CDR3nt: TGTGCCAGCAGCTGGGGGACTAGCGGGGGGGGCTCCTACGAGCAGTACTTC; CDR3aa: CASSWGTSGGGSYEQYF
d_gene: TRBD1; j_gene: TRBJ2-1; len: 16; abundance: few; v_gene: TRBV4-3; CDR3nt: TGCGCCAGCAGCCAAACTGGACAGGGGGTACAAAATGAGCAGTTCTTC; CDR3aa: CASSQTGQGVQNEQFF
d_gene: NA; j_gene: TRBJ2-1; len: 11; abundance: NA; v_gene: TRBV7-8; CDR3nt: TGTGCCAGCAGCGCGAAAAATGAGCAGTTCTTC; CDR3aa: CASSAKNEQFF
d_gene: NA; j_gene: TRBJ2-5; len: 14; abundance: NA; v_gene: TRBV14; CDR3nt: TGTGCCAGCAGCCAAAGGGACATACAAGAGACCCAGTACTTC; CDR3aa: CASSQRDIQETQYF
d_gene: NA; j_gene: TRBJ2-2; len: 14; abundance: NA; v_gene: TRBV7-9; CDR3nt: TGTGCCAGCAGCCGCCCCCCGGACAGATCGGAGCTGTTTTTT; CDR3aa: CASSRPPDRSELFF
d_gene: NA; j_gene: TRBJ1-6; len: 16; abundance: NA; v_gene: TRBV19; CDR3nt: TGTGCCAGTAGGGGGGAGGCAAGCTCCTATAATTCACCCCTCCACTTT; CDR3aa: CASRGEASSYNSPLHF
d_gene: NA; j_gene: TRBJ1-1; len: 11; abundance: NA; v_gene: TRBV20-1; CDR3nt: TGCAGTGCCTCAACAAACACTGAAGCTTTCTTT; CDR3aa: CSASTNTEAFF
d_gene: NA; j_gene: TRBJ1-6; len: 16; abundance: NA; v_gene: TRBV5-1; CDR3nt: TGCGCCAGCAGCTTGGAGTTGATTACACCCTATTCACCCCTCCACTTT; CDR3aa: CASSLELITPYSPLHF
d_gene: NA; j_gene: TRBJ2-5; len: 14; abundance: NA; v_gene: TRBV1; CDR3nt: TGCACCAGCAGCCAAGGGAGCGGACGGGAGACCCAGTACTTC; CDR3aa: CTSSQGSGRETQYF
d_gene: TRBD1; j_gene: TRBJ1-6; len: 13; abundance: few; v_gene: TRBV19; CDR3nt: TGTGCGACTTCCGGGACAGTGGGTTCACCCCTCCACTTT; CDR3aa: CATSGTVGSPLHF
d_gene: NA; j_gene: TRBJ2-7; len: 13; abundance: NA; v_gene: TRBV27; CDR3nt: TGTGCCAGCAGTTTACAGGGGAGGGACGAGCAGTACTTC; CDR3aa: CASSLQGRDEQYF
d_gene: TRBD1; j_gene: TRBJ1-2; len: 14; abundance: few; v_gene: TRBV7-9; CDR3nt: TGTGCCAGCAGCTTAGCAGGGGGCAACTATGGCTACACCTTC; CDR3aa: CASSLAGGNYGYTF
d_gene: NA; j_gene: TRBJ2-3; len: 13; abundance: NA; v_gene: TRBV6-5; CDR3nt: TGTGCCAGCAGTTACTCGAGCTCAGATACGCAGTATTTT; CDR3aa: CASSYSSSDTQYF
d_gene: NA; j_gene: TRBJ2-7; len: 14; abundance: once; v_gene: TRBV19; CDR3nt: TGTGCCAGTAGTCTCGGTTCTCCCGCCTACGAGCAGTACTTC; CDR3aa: CASSLGSPAYEQYF
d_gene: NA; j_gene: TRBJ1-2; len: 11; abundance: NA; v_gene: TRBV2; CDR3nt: TGTGCCAGCAGTATCGACAGGATGGCTTACTTC; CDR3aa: CASSIDRMAYF
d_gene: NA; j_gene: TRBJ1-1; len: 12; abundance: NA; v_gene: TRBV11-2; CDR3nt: TGTGCCAGCAGCTTTACCGGGAACGGAGCTTTCTTT; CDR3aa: CASSFTGNGAFF
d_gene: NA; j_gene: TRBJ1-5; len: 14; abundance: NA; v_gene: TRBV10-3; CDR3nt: TGTGCCATCAGTTCCTACGGGGGTAATCAGCCCCAGCATTTT; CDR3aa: CAISSYGGNQPQHF
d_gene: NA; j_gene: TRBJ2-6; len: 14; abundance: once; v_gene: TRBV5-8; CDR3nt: TGTGCCAGCAGCCCCGTGGACACCCCCAACGTCCTGACTTTC; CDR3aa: CASSPVDTPNVLTF
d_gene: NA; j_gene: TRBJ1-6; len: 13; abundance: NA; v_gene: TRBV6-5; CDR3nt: TGTGCCAGCGGCGGGGGGTATAATTCACCCCTCCACTTT; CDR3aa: CASGGGYNSPLHF
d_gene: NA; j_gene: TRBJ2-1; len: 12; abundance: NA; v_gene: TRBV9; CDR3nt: TGTGCCAGCAGCGTACGAGACAATGAGCAGTTCTTC; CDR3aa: CASSVRDNEQFF
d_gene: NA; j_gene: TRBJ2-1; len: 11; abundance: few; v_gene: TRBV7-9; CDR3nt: TGTGCCAGCAGCTACGGGAATGAGCAGTTCTTC; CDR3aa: CASSYGNEQFF
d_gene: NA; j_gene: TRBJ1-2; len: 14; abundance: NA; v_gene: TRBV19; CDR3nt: TGTGCCAGTAGGGCATTCGGGGGGCCCTATGGCTACACCTTC; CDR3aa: CASRAFGGPYGYTF
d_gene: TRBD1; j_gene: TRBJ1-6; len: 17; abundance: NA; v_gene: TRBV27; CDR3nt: TGTGCCAGCAGTTTATCTTATGGTGGGACAGCGGGTTCACCCCTCCACTTT; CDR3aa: CASSLSYGGTAGSPLHF
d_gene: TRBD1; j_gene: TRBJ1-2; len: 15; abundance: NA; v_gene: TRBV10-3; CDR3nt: TGTGCCATCAGTGAGTCACAGGGGCGAAACTATGGCTACACCTTC; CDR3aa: CAISESQGRNYGYTF
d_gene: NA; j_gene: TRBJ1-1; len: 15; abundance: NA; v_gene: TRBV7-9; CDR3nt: TGTGCCAGCAGCTTAGGCAGGGTGAAGGACACTGAAGCTTTCTTT; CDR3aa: CASSLGRVKDTEAFF
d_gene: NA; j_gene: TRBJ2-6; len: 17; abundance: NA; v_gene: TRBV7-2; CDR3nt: TGTGCCAGCAGCTCGATCTACAGGGACCCTGGGGCCAACGTCCTGACTTTC; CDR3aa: CASSSIYRDPGANVLTF
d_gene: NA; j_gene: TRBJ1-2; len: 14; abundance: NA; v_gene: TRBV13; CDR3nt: TGTGCCAGCAGCCCGGGAGGGGGGGTGGATGGCTACACCTTC; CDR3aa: CASSPGGGVDGYTF
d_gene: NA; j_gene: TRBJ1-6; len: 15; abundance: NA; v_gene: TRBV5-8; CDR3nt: TGTGCCAGCAGCCGAGACTACTCCTATAATTCACCCCTCCACTTT; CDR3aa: CASSRDYSYNSPLHF
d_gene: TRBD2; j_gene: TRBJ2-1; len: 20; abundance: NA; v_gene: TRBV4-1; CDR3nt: TGCGCCAGCAGCCAAGATCTTGGACTAGCGGGGGGGCCTCGCTACAATGAGCAGTTCTTC; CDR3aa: CASSQDLGLAGGPRYNEQFF
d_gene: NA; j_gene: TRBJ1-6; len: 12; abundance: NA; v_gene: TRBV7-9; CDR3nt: TGTGCCAGCAGCTGGATCGGGTCACCCCTCCACTTT; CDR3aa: CASSWIGSPLHF
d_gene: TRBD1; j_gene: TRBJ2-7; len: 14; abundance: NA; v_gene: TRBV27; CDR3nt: TGTGCCAGCAGTCCCGGGACAGGGGTTCGCGAGCAGTACTTC; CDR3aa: CASSPGTGVREQYF
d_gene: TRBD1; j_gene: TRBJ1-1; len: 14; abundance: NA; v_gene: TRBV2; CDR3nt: TGTGCCAGCAGTGAAGTTGGGACAGCAACTGAAGCTTTCTTT; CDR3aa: CASSEVGTATEAFF
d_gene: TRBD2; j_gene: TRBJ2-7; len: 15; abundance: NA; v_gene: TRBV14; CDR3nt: TGTGCCAGCAGCCCTTCTAGCGGATTGTCCTACGAGCAGTACTTC; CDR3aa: CASSPSSGLSYEQYF
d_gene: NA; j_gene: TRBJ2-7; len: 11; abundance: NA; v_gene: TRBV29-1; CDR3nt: TGCAGCGTTGAACAGTCCTACGAGCAGTACTTC; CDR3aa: CSVEQSYEQYF
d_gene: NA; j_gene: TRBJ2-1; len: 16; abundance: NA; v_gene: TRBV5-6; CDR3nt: TGTGCCAGCAGGCCGATAGGGAGTGACCAATACAATGAGCAGTTCTTC; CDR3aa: CASRPIGSDQYNEQFF
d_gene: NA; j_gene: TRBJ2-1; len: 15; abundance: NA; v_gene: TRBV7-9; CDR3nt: TGTTCCAGCAGCTTAGGTCCCGCGACCTACAATGAGCAGTTCTTC; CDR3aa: CSSSLGPATYNEQFF
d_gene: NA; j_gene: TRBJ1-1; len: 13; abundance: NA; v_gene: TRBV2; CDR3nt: TGTGCCAGCTTACAGGAGAAAAACACTGAAGCTTTCTTT; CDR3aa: CASLQEKNTEAFF
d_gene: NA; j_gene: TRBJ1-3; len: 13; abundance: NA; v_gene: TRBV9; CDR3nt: TGTGCCAGCAGCGTAGGGTCTCGGGACACCATATATTTT; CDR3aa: CASSVGSRDTIYF
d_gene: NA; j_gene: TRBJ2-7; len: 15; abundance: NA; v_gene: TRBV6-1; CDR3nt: TGTGCCAGCAGTGAAGCGTGGGGTAGCGTGGGCGAGCAGTACTTC; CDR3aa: CASSEAWGSVGEQYF
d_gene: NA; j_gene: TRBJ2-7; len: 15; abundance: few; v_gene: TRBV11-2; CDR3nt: TGTGCCAGCAGCTTAGCTGGGGGGTTAGCCTACGAGCAGTACTTC; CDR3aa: CASSLAGGLAYEQYF
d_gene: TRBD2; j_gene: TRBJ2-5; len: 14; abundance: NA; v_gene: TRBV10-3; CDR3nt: TGTGCCATCAGTGTGGTAGCGGGGGAAGAGACCCAGTACTTC; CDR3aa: CAISVVAGEETQYF
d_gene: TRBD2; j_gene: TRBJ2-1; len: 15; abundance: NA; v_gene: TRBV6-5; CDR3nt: TGTGCCAGCAGACTTATAGCGGGGGGCTACAATGAGCAGTTCTTC; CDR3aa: CASRLIAGGYNEQFF
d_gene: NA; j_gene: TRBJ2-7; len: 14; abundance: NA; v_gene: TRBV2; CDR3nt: TGTGCCAGCAGCCCACGGGGGACCACCTACGAGCAGTACTTC; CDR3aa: CASSPRGTTYEQYF
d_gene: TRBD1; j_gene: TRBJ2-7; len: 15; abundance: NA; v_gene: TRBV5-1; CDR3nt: TGCGCCAGCAGCTTGGGGACAGGGGTTATCTACGAGCAGTACTTC; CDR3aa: CASSLGTGVIYEQYF
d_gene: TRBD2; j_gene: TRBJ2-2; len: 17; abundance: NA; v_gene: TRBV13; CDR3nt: TGTGCCAGCAGCTTGTTCAGACTAGCGGGAGACACCGGGGAGCTGTTTTTT; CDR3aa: CASSLFRLAGDTGELFF
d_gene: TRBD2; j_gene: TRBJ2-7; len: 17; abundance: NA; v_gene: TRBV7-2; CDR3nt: TGTGCCAGCAGCTTAGGGTCAGCGGGGGGCCTCTCCTACGAGCAGTACTTC; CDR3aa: CASSLGSAGGLSYEQYF
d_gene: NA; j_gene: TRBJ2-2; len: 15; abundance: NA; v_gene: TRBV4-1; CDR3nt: TGCGCCAGCAGCTCCCGTACAGGGAACACCGGGGAGCTGTTTTTT; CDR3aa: CASSSRTGNTGELFF
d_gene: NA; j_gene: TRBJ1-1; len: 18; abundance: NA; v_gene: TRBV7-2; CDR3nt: TGTGCCAGCAGCTTACAACAAGGGGCCAGGTATGGTTGGACTGAAGCTTTCTTT; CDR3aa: CASSLQQGARYGWTEAFF
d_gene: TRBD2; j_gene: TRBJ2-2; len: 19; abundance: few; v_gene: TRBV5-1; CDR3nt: TGCGCCAGCAGCTCCCAGGAACAGCGGGGGGGCTATAACACCGGGGAGCTGTTTTTT; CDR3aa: CASSSQEQRGGYNTGELFF
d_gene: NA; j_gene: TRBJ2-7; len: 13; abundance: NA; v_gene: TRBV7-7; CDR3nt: TGTGCCAGCAGCTTAGAACCAGCCTACGAGCAGTACTTC; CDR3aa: CASSLEPAYEQYF
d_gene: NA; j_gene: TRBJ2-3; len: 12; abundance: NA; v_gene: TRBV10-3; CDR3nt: TGTGCCTCTGCGGGACAGACTTATACGCAGTATTTT; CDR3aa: CASAGQTYTQYF
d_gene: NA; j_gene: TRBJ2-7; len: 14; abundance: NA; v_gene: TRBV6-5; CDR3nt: TGTGCCAGCAGTTACTCGCGCGGTACCTACGAGCAGTACTTC; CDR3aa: CASSYSRGTYEQYF
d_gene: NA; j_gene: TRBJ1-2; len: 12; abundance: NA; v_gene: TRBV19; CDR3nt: TGTGCCAGCGGATACCCAGGATATGGCTACACCTTC; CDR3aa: CASGYPGYGYTF